These 24 T cell receptor beta chains were all obtained from the same sample, sequenced in a study of blood T cell repertoires in COVID-19. Repertoires were generated with immunoSEQ multiplex PCR, while TCRdb's copy carries only in-frame clones and drops some. The sample gives 300,000 to 350,000 clones, roughly 90% of which show up once; 6.8% is in the top ten. Sequenced material: peripheral blood. Source of these receptors: a woman in her 30s with COVID-19, enrolled during active disease.

The chain links TRBV13 to TRBJ1-1; the match to TRBD1 covers 7 bases. Germline CDR1 is PRHDT and CDR2 is FYEKMQ (reference sequence). V was pared by 5 bases and J by 5 bases, with 11 bases of the junction left unmatched. The CDR3 has 15 residues. The CDR3 DNA reads as TGTGCCAGCAGCCCAGATCCAGGGGGTCAGACTGAAGCTTTCTTT. It specifies CASSPDPGGQTEAFF.

The V and J genes are TRBV6-5 and TRBJ2-7, with 14 bases that match TRBD2. This CDR3 contains 15 residues. Germline V gene data show CDR1 as MNHEY and CDR2 as SVGAGI. The V and J ends lost 6 bases and 9 bases, in that order; junction bases with no gene match: 10. CDR3 nucleotide sequence: TGTGCCAGCAGCCAATCCGGGACTAGCGGGAGCGGGCAGTACTTC. This codes for CASSQSGTSGSGQYF.

The chain is built from TRBV5-4 and TRBJ1-2; 8 bases align to TRBD1. There are 15 residues in the CDR3. Germline V gives CDR1 SGHNT, CDR2 YYREEE (reference sequence). V trimming: 0 bases; J trimming: 3 bases; junction bases outside the gene matches: 4. The CDR3 region is CASSLEAGGDYGYTF. The CDR3 nucleotides are TGTGCCAGCAGCTTGGAGGCAGGGGGCGACTATGGCTACACCTTC.

The V and J genes are TRBV7-9 and TRBJ2-3; 9 bases are shared with TRBD2. CDR1 is SEHNR, CDR2 FQNEAQ, per germline (reference sequence). V was clipped by 7 bases and J by 5 bases; unmatched bases: 7. The CDR3 loop spans 14 amino acids. For the CDR3, the DNA is TGTGCCAGCAAAGCTAGCGGGGTGGGAGATACGCAGTATTTT. This gives the protein CASKASGVGDTQYF.

CDR3 bases: TGTGCCAGCAGTCCCCGCCAGGGGGCGGGTTTCGGGGAGCTGTTTTTT. As protein: CASSPRQGAGFGELFF. The genes are TRBV28 and TRBJ2-2; 8 bases match TRBD1. Trimming removed 5 bases from V and 7 bases from J; junction bases left unmatched: 12. The length of the CDR3 is 16 residues. CDR1 is MDHEN and CDR2 is SYDVKM in the germline V gene.

V usage is TRBV6-5 and J usage is TRBJ1-2, with TRBD1 matching 8 bases. The CDR3 contains 15 residues. Germline lookup yields CDR1 MNHEY and CDR2 SVGAGI. The V gene end was trimmed by 6 bases and the J gene end by 3 bases; junction bases not matched to a gene: 9. Here the CDR3 DNA reads TGTGCCAGCAGAGCTACAGGGGGGATTGACTATGGCTACACCTTC. Translation: CASRATGGIDYGYTF.

V and J are TRBV5-6 and TRBJ1-4; TRBD1 matches 7 bases. There are 14 residues in the CDR3. With 4 bases clipped from V and 7 bases from J, the junction kept 7 bases outside the gene matches. Germline V gene data show CDR1 as SGHDT and CDR2 as YYEEEE. CDR3 coding DNA: TGTGCCAGCAGCCTACAGGGGTTGGGTGAAAAACTGTTTTTT. Residues: CASSLQGLGEKLFF. The entire variable domain, with the rest obtained from reference TRBV5-6 and TRBJ1-4, is as follows: DAGVTQSPTHLIKTRGQQVTLRCSPKSGHDTVSWYQQALGQGPQFIFQYYEEEERQRGNFPDRFSGHQFPNYSSELNVNALLLGDSALYLCASSLQGLGEKLFFGSGTQLSVL.

This clone was detected a few times. The DNA of the CDR3 is TGTGCCAGCAGCCGCGGGTCCACTGAAGCTTTCTTT. It yields the protein CASSRGSTEAFF. This chain uses TRBV6-5 with TRBJ1-1; D uncertain. CDR1 and CDR2 from the germline V gene are MNHEY and SVGAGI. V gave up 6 bases and J gave up 4 bases, with 9 bases separating them. The CDR3 loop spans 12 amino acids.

The chain links TRBV18 to TRBJ1-4, with a possible D match to TRBD1 (5 bases). Germline CDR1 and CDR2: KGHSH and LQKENI. This CDR3 region has 14 residues. The V gene lost 2 bases and the J gene lost 10 bases, with 14 bases spanning the gap. The CDR3 coding sequence is TGTGCCAGCTCACCAGGGTCAGGGCCCGGAAAACTGTTTTTT. Translated, it gives CASSPGSGPGKLFF.

The CDR3 sequence: CASSRLAENTGELFF. Here the CDR3 DNA reads TGTGCCAGCAGTCGACTAGCGGAGAACACCGGGGAGCTGTTTTTT. The rearrangement uses TRBV5-4 and TRBJ2-2, with TRBD2 matching 9 bases. Germline assignment: CDR1 SGHNT and CDR2 YYREEE (reference sequence). The CDR3 is 15 amino acids. The trim removed 5 bases at V and 1 base at J, leaving 3 bases unmatched.

The V gene is TRBV7-2, the J gene TRBJ2-1; the match to TRBD2 covers 8 bases. CDR1 is SGHTA and CDR2 is FQGNSA in the germline V gene. The trim removed 5 bases at V and 15 bases at J, leaving 6 bases unmatched. The CDR3 consists of 11 residues. Here the CDR3 DNA reads TGTGCCAGCAGCCCCGGGGGGGGTTGGTTCTTC. It is translated as CASSPGGGWFF. The variable domain in full, completed from reference TRBV7-2 and TRBJ2-1, reads GAGVSQSPSNKVTEKGKDVELRCDPISGHTALYWYRQSLGQGLEFLIYFQGNSAPDKSGLPSDRFSAERTGGSVSTLTIQRTQQEDSAVYLCASSPGGGWFFGPGTRLTVL.

V usage is TRBV5-4 and J usage is TRBJ2-2; possibly TRBD2 for D (6 bases). The germline CDR1 and CDR2 sequences are SGHNT and YYREEE (reference sequence). This CDR3 contains 16 residues. The germline V and J ends were trimmed by 1 base and 1 base, with 11 bases remaining between them. The CDR3 reads CASSLQMGGNTGELFF. CDR3 coding DNA: TGTGCCAGCAGCTTGCAAATGGGGGGGAACACCGGGGAGCTGTTTTTT.

The chain couples TRBV28 to TRBJ2-7, with 9 bases identical to TRBD2. Germline V gene sequence: CDR1 MDHEN, CDR2 SYDVKM. The trim removed 6 bases at V and 2 bases at J, leaving 14 bases unmatched. This CDR3 has 17 residues. In DNA, the CDR3 is TGTGCCAGCAGGAAAATCCCACCGGGACTAGCTGCCTACGAGCAGTACTTC. This encodes CASRKIPPGLAAYEQYF.

This sequence joins TRBV28 and TRBJ1-5; possible D gene TRBD1, 5 bases. Trimming took 5 bases from V and 12 from J, leaving 11 bases between them. The CDR3 has 11 residues. Germline V gene sequence: CDR1 MDHEN, CDR2 SYDVKM. CDR3 coding DNA: TGTGCCAGCAGTCTGGGAGGGGTCCAGCATTTT. Translating gives CASSLGGVQHF.

The rearrangement links TRBV9 to TRBJ1-2; TRBD1 aligns across 9 bases. V lost 2 bases, J lost 6 bases, and 2 bases stayed unmatched. Germline V gene data show CDR1 as SGDLS and CDR2 as YYNGEE. CDR3 length: 13 residues. Written as DNA, the CDR3 is TGTGCCAGCAGCGTCCGGACAGGGGATGGCTACACCTTC. This sequence encodes CASSVRTGDGYTF.

This sequence joins TRBV2 and TRBJ2-1, with 8 bases aligning to TRBD2. Germline-derived CDR1 and CDR2 are SNHLY and FYNNEI. CDR3 length: 13 amino acids. The V segment lost 7 bases and the J segment 9 bases; nucleotides outside the gene matches: 8. CDR3 nucleotides: TGTGCCAGCAAACTAGCGGATTTGGGTGAGCAGTTCTTC. This translates into CASKLADLGEQFF.

The chain combines TRBV29-1 with TRBJ2-1, with 8 positions matching TRBD2. With V trimmed by 8 bases and J by 5 bases, 14 bases remained unmatched. CDR3 size: 15 residues. Germline CDR1 SQVTM, CDR2 ANQGSEA. CDR3 residues: CSPIMSGRADNEQFF. CDR3 DNA: TGCAGCCCCATAATGTCCGGGAGGGCCGACAATGAGCAGTTCTTC.

The genes are TRBV3-1 (or the pseudogene TRBV3-2) and TRBJ2-5; 10 bases map to TRBD2. J gave up 0 bases and V 5 bases, and 3 bases lay outside the gene matches. The CDR3 loop spans 15 amino acids. The germline gives CDR1 LGHDT, CDR2 YNNKEL (reference sequence). The CDR3 sequence: CASSYSGRNQETQYF. The CDR3 bases are TGTGCCAGCAGCTATAGCGGGAGGAACCAAGAGACCCAGTACTTC.

The J gene is TRBJ2-7, the V gene TRBV7-8, with D perhaps TRBD1 (6 bases). The CDR3 has 22 amino acids. Looked up from germline, CDR1 is SGHVS and CDR2 is FQNEAQ. The V gene lost 8 bases and the J gene lost 4 bases, with 42 bases spanning the gap. CDR3: CASFVGFISQGGFKDRDYEQYF. The CDR3 DNA reads TGTGCCAGCTTTGTTGGGTTTATTAGCCAGGGTGGGTTTAAGGACAGAGATTACGAGCAGTACTTC.

The chain uses TRBV7-9 and TRBJ2-3; TRBD2 might be the D (6 bases). The CDR3 length is 15 residues. The germline gives CDR1 SEHNR, CDR2 FQNEAQ (reference sequence). V lost 6 bases and J 0 bases, leaving 13 bases between the germline ends. The CDR3 loop reads CASSSTRASTDTQYF. DNA for the CDR3: TGTGCCAGCAGTTCGACTAGGGCTAGCACAGATACGCAGTATTTT.

V and J are TRBV7-9 and TRBJ1-4; possibly TRBD1 for D (5 bases). The CDR3 loop spans 14 amino acids. The germline V gene has CDR1 SEHNR and CDR2 FQNEAQ (reference sequence). Trimming cost V 6 bases and J 3 bases, with 11 bases left between them. The CDR3 DNA reads as TGTGCCAGCAGACCTGACAGTTCTAATGAAAAACTGTTTTTT. Translating gives CASRPDSSNEKLFF. The full variable domain, with the rest looked up from reference TRBV7-9 and TRBJ1-4, is DTGVSQNPRHKITKRGQNVTFRCDPISEHNRLYWYRQTLGQGPEFLTYFQNEAQLEKSRLLSDRFSAERPKGSFSTLEIQRTEQGDSAMYLCASRPDSSNEKLFFGSGTQLSVL.

DNA for the CDR3: TGTGCCAGCAGCCCTGGCAGAAGCTCCTACAATGAGCAGTTCTTC. Protein: CASSPGRSSYNEQFF. V and J are TRBV7-2 and TRBJ2-1; D remains ambiguous. CDR1 SGHTA and CDR2 FQGNSA come from the germline V gene. This CDR3 contains 15 residues. Trimming cost V 5 bases and J 0 bases, with 11 bases left between them. The full variable domain, its missing parts supplied by reference TRBV7-2 and TRBJ2-1, is GAGVSQSPSNKVTEKGKDVELRCDPISGHTALYWYRQSLGQGLEFLIYFQGNSAPDKSGLPSDRFSAERTGGSVSTLTIQRTQQEDSAVYLCASSPGRSSYNEQFFGPGTRLTVL.

The chain couples TRBV25-1 to TRBJ1-5, with D maybe TRBD1 (5 bases). V was shortened by 1 base and J by 2 bases, with 12 bases between the two germline ends. The CDR3 spans 16 residues. Germline loops: CDR1 MGHDK, CDR2 SYGVNS. CDR3 nucleotides: TGTGCCAGCAGTGAATCGGGGGGGACCCGCAATCAGCCCCAGCATTTT. Translated, it gives CASSESGGTRNQPQHF. Full variable domain (remainder filled in from reference TRBV25-1 and TRBJ1-5): EADIYQTPRYLVIGTGKKITLECSQTMGHDKMYWYQQDPGMELHLIHYSYGVNSTEKGDLSSESTVSRIRTEHFPLTLESARPSHTSQYLCASSESGGTRNQPQHFGDGTRLSIL.

The chain carries TRBV29-1 and TRBJ2-3; the D gene is possibly TRBD2 (5 bases). Germline CDR1 reads SQVTM; CDR2 reads ANQGSEA. V was clipped by 4 bases and J by 3 bases, with 8 bases between them. This CDR3 has 12 residues. For the CDR3, the DNA is TGCAGCGTTGGCCGGAGGACAGATACGCAGTATTTT. This codes for CSVGRRTDTQYF.